This T cell receptor beta chain was found in a study of HIV-infected patients and healthy controls. The V gene's germline CDR1 is MNHEY and CDR2 SVGAGI. The CDR3 loop spans 19 amino acids. The germline V and J ends were trimmed by 0 bases and 1 base, with 21 bases remaining between them. This clonotype has just a few counts. TCRdb re-analysed the 5' RACE reads in MiXCR, keeping a single row per CDR3 protein. Of around 58,000 distinct CDR3 sequences in the sample, 15% to 20% are singletons; the top ten hold more than 1.3%. The chain is built from TRBV6-5 and TRBJ1-1, with D possibly matching TRBD1 (5 bases). Sequenced sample: CD4+ T cells from blood. This clonotype was sampled from a human donor in good health. The CDR3 spells CASSYSPWGVSNWNTEAFF. The CDR3 DNA reads TGTGCCAGCAGTTACTCCCCGTGGGGGGTCTCCAACTGGAACACTGAAGCTTTCTTT.